This section outlines one T cell receptor (beta chain) sequence together with its context. This sample is part of a study of blood T cell repertoires in COVID-19. Study background: Collection of acute and convalescent COVID-19 samples took place in the United States, Italy and Spain. Nucleic acid was either cDNA or gDNA, and it came from T cells, B-cell-depleted T cells, or PBMCs.

Per the original data handling: Reference gene primer amplification gave estimated nucleated cell counts. Using immunoSEQ multiplex PCR, the repertoire was profiled, and TCRdb retains in-frame clones only, with some absent. V and J calls and clone size come straight from that table; D and trimming were deduced from the DNA. In the table there are about 140,000 clones, about 80% of which are singletons. The sample was peripheral blood. This clonotype was obtained from a human donor in a cohort sampled during active COVID-19.

The CDR3 protein is CASSPQARLQETQYF. In DNA, the CDR3 is TGCGCCAGCAGCCCGCAGGCAAGGCTACAAGAGACCCAGTACTTC. V gene TRBV5-1 combines with J gene TRBJ2-5; D not resolved. In germline, CDR1 is SGHRS, CDR2 YFSETQ. This CDR3 is built from 15 residues. Trimming left V 4 bases short and J 2 bases short, with 15 bases between.